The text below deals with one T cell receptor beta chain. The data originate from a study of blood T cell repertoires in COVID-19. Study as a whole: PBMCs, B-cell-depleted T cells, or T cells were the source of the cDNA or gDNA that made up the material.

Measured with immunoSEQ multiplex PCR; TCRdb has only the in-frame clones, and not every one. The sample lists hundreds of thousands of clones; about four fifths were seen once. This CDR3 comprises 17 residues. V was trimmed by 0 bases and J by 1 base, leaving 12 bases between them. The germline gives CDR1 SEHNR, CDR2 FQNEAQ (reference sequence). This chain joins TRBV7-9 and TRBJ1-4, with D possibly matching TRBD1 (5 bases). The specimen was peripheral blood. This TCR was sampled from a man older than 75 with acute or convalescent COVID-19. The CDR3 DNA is TGTGCCAGCAGCTTAGCGACGGGGGAGGTAACTAATGAAAAACTGTTTTTT. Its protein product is CASSLATGEVTNEKLFF.